A few counts support the clone carrying this TCR beta chain. This sample stems from a study of T-cell memory formation after mild COVID-19. TCRdb re-called the 5' RACE reads with MiXCR, one entry per CDR3 protein. The table records around 340,000 distinct CDR3 sequences, about an eighth of them present only once. The CDR3 has 20 amino acids. V lost 2 bases to trimming and J lost 0 bases, with 20 bases between them. In germline, CDR1 is MRHNA, CDR2 SNTAGT. The chain combines TRBV6-4 with TRBJ1-6; no reliable D call. This sequence originates from a man between 18 and 29 years old who had mild COVID-19 (a few samples of this study predate the infection). Cell type and time point are not known. The specimen sequenced was PBMCs or a T cell subset sorted from them (not recorded which). For the CDR3, the DNA is TGTGCCAGCAGTGACGTTTGGGGTAGATGGGCCTTCTCCTATAATTCACCCCTCCACTTT. It yields the protein CASSDVWGRWAFSYNSPLHF.